This T cell receptor beta chain was observed in a study of T-cell reconstitution after alpha-beta-depleted transplantation in children. Overall study findings and caveats: For some patients, TCRbeta diversity was high at day 60 because of recipient T cells and thymic progenitors that survived.

This clonotype was seen at least ten times. Its specificity is unknown. The V end lost 0 bases, the J end lost 6 bases, and 13 bases lay between the germline ends. Looked up from germline, CDR1 is SGDLS and CDR2 is YYNGEE. The CDR3 spans 14 residues. TCRbeta library preparation incorporated unique molecular identifiers. TCRdb independently ran MiXCR on the PCR reads; one entry per CDR3 protein. The data hold 220,000 or so distinct CDR3 sequences, with around 7.8% observed a single time. This rearrangement joins TRBV9 to TRBJ2-7; D is possibly TRBD1 or TRBD2 (7 bases each). The source was PBMCs, mostly from graft donor cells, collected 180 days after TCRalphabeta/CD19-depleted stem cell transplant. This TCR was recovered from a male patient between 10 and 17 years old who had a stem cell transplant for acute lymphoblastic leukemia, so the T cells may come from the graft donor. The CDR3 loop is CASSVAGGRGEQYF. The CDR3 DNA follows: TGTGCCAGCAGCGTAGCAGGGGGGAGGGGCGAGCAGTACTTC.